The text below deals with one TCR beta chain. Its antigen remains unidentified. CDR1 is SGHTS and CDR2 is YDEGEE in the germline V gene. This CDR3 has 12 residues. Trimming pared 7 bases from V and 4 bases from J, leaving 9 bases between. This specimen comes from a study of T cell responses to AZD1222 COVID-19 vaccine. Study-wide results and limits: In a largely white British group with more females than males, clonal diversity was possibly underestimated. Unmutated variant regions reportedly attract nearly half of all spike-specific TCRs.

Profiling relied on immunoSEQ multiplex PCR, and the TCRdb table lists in-frame clones only, not all of them. This sample has about 69,000 clones; approximately 87% occur once, and the top ten carry roughly 23%. This TCR came from an adult who received the AZD1222 COVID-19 vaccine. The sequencing used peripheral blood, collected 28 days after the second AZD1222 dose. V usage is TRBV5-8 and J usage is TRBJ1-3; D is unresolved. The CDR3 loop reads CASYDWGNTIYF. For the CDR3, the DNA is TGTGCCAGCTACGATTGGGGAAACACCATATATTTT.